This note documents a single T cell receptor beta chain sequence. What it binds is not known. The sample belongs to a study of Tregs in tolerant kidney transplant recipients. Study results and limitations: Findings come from small patient numbers and require larger validation. Antigen-driven expansion was suggested because donor-specific Tregs expanded more than all Tregs in tolerant patients. Changing PCR primers prevented nucleotide comparison between some patients' samples.

Unstimulated regulatory T cells (CD4+CD25+CD127-), CD4+CD25- non-regulatory cells, CD4 and CD8 cells were FACS-sorted from thawed PBMCs. V was shortened by 2 bases and J by 4 bases, with 14 bases between the two germline ends. Germline assignment: CDR1 SQVTM and CDR2 ANQGSEA. CDR3 length equals 14 residues. The method was immunoSEQ multiplex PCR; TCRdb's version includes in-frame clones alone and lacks a portion of them. The data show under 85,000 clones, less than 90% seen once. This clonotype originated in a human donor who received a combined kidney and bone marrow transplant. Specimen: CD4+ T cells from blood, collected before the transplant. The chain is built from TRBV29-1 and TRBJ1-2; D not resolved. The CDR3 here is CSVEKSEVPYGYTF. The CDR3 DNA sequence: TGCAGCGTTGAAAAGTCAGAAGTACCCTATGGCTACACCTTC.